This TCR beta chain emerged from a study of T cells in Graves' hyperthyroidism and ophthalmopathy. CDR1 SGHRS and CDR2 YFSETQ come from the germline V gene. V lost 2 bases and J lost 3; bases outside the gene matches: 4. The CDR3 runs 14 residues. RNA transcripts provided the source from which TCR beta CDR3 regions were amplified. TCR CDR3 regions were first amplified by RT-PCR with HTBI primers. TCRdb ran MiXCR on the multiplex PCR reads and lists one entry per CDR3 protein. This table holds about 560,000 distinct CDR3 sequences, around 15% found once. This clonotype was counted at least ten times. The sequenced sample consisted of blood. The receptor was derived from a woman between 18 and 29 years old with Graves' hyperthyroidism. The genes are TRBV5-1 and TRBJ2-7, with 8 positions matching TRBD1. CDR3 nucleotide sequence: TGCGCCAGCAGCTTCTACAGGGGGAGCTACGAGCAGTACTTC. It translates to CASSFYRGSYEQYF.